These 2 T cell receptor beta chains share one sample of origin, sequenced in a study of Ad26.COV2.S vaccination and SARS-CoV-2 variants. The treatment here: roughly 20 received Ad26.COV2.S at low or high dose, single or two shots; roughly five received placebo; per-sample allocation not given. Sample collection was performed on day 63 after the first vaccine or placebo injection. Only in-frame clones appear in the TCRdb table, and some are missing; sequencing was by immunoSEQ multiplex PCR. The table lists about 280,000 clones, over 75% of them singletons. This specimen was peripheral blood, taken in a trial of Ad26.COV2.S vaccine versus placebo. These receptors were collected from a person between 18 and 65 years old who received the Ad26.COV2.S COVID-19 vaccine or a placebo.

The chain joins TRBV7-9 to TRBJ1-1, with 9 bases lining up with TRBD1. The CDR3 is 14 residues long. Trimming removed 4 bases from V and 5 bases from J; junction bases left unmatched: 5. The V gene's germline CDR1 is SEHNR and CDR2 FQNEAQ (reference sequence). The CDR3 DNA sequence: TGTGCCAGCAGCTGGGGACAGGGAAGGACTGAAGCTTTCTTT. It encodes CASSWGQGRTEAFF. Together with reference TRBV7-9 and TRBJ1-1, the CDR3 gives the full variable domain: DTGVSQNPRHKITKRGQNVTFRCDPISEHNRLYWYRQTLGQGPEFLTYFQNEAQLEKSRLLSDRFSAERPKGSFSTLEIQRTEQGDSAMYLCASSWGQGRTEAFFGQGTRLTVV.

This chain links TRBV4-2 with TRBJ2-7, with 10 bases fitting TRBD1. CDR1 and CDR2 from the germline V gene are LGHNA and YNFKEQ. The CDR3 has 16 residues. The junction had 8 bases not matched to a gene; V was cut back by 0 bases and J by 6 bases. The CDR3 coding sequence is TGTGCCAGCAGCCAAGAAGGGGGACAGGGGAAGTCCGAGCAGTACTTC. It specifies CASSQEGGQGKSEQYF.